The 5 T cell receptor beta chains presented below share a single source sample, sequenced in a study of T cells in Graves' hyperthyroidism and ophthalmopathy. Amplified TCR beta CDR3 regions came from RNA transcripts. The HTBI primer set drove a first-round RT-PCR of the TCR CDR3. MiXCR was run by TCRdb on the multiplex PCR reads, yielding one entry per CDR3 protein. This sample yields 500,000 to 650,000 distinct CDR3 sequences, of which 14% are seen a single time; roughly 14% belongs to the top ten. Sequenced: blood. The receptors derive from a woman aged 40 to 50 with Graves' hyperthyroidism.

This clonotype was seen many times. The chain combines TRBV19 with TRBJ2-7; D ambiguous. The CDR3 is 13 amino acids. From germline, CDR1 is LNHDA and CDR2 SQIVND (reference sequence). V was trimmed by 3 bases and J by 2 bases, leaving 8 bases between them. This CDR3 is CASSIAPAYEQYF. CDR3 sequence (DNA): TGTGCCAGTAGTATCGCGCCTGCCTACGAGCAGTACTTC. Full variable domain (remainder filled in from reference TRBV19 and TRBJ2-7): DGGITQSPKYLFRKEGQNVTLSCEQNLNHDAMYWYRQDPGQGLRLIYYSQIVNDFQKGDIAEGYSVSREKKESFPLTVTSAQKNPTAFYLCASSIAPAYEQYFGPGTRLTVT.

This clonotype turned up a few times. The V and J genes are TRBV27 and TRBJ1-3, with 8 bases aligning to TRBD1. CDR1 MNHEY and CDR2 SMNVEV come from the germline V gene (reference sequence). This CDR3 has 19 amino acids. Trimming took 5 bases from V and 4 from J; bases not matched to a gene: 19. For the CDR3, the DNA is TGTGCCAGCAGTCTACTTCCTCCAGGGGGCGCAATCCCAGGAAACACCATATATTTT. It translates to CASSLLPPGGAIPGNTIYF.

This clonotype was recorded at least ten times. The gene calls are TRBV7-8 and TRBJ2-1; 12 nucleotides line up with TRBD2. Germline CDR1 is SGHVS and CDR2 is FQNEAQ. Trimming removed 1 base from V and 9 bases from J; junction bases left unmatched: 13. The CDR3 spans 18 residues. The CDR3 DNA reads as TGTGCCAGCAGCTTAGGGCGAGAGGGACTAGCGGGTCGGGGTGAGCAGTTCTTC. Protein sequence: CASSLGREGLAGRGEQFF.

Points on this clonotype: A much larger clone sits a single nucleotide away, making a read error possible. V and J are TRBV27 and TRBJ2-1, with D possibly matching TRBD2 (5 bases). Germline values: CDR1 MNHEY, CDR2 SMNVEV (reference sequence). V lost 3 bases and J 10 bases, leaving 13 bases between the germline ends. There are 13 residues in the CDR3. This CDR3 reads CASSLKSASEQFF. CDR3 bases: TGTGCCAGCAGTTTGAAGTCCGCTAGCGAGCAGTTCTTC.

This chain connects TRBV29-1 to TRBJ2-5, with no clear D. The V gene lost 3 bases and the J gene lost 6 bases, with 11 bases spanning the gap. Germline V lookup: CDR1 SQVTM, CDR2 ANQGSEA. The CDR3 length is 12 residues. CDR3 region: CSVDRHEKTQYF. CDR3 in DNA: TGCAGCGTTGATCGCCACGAAAAGACCCAGTACTTC.